This T cell receptor beta chain was retrieved from a study of blood T cells in healthy people across ages. Study-level results: Total diversity from one million sequenced T cells was likely underestimated.

The V and J ends lost 4 bases and 9 bases respectively, with 16 bases between them. The CDR3 covers 14 residues. The germline CDR1 and CDR2 sequences are PRHDT and FYEKMQ (reference sequence). Using a J-beta primer mix together with a sample-barcoded 5' primer, a second PCR was run for about 7 to 12 cycles. TCRdb redid the calling of the 5' RACE reads with MiXCR, one entry per CDR3 protein. The sample lists about 1.5 million distinct CDR3 sequences, 35% to 45% occurring once. This clonotype occurred a few times. The antigen is unknown. This clonotype was obtained from a woman under 30 in good health. V gene TRBV13 combines with J gene TRBJ2-1, with D tentatively TRBD2 (6 bases). Sequenced input: blood. The CDR3 spells CASSSGTRHSEQFF. Written as DNA, the CDR3 is TGTGCCAGCAGCTCCGGGACTCGTCACAGTGAGCAGTTCTTC.